A single sample is the source of the 8 T cell receptor beta chains below, sequenced in a study of T cell responses to AZD1222 COVID-19 vaccine. Some clones are missing from TCRdb's copy, which holds only in-frame ones; the method was immunoSEQ multiplex PCR. Among about 94,000 clones listed, approximately 91% were seen once. The sequenced sample was peripheral blood, obtained on day 0 of AZD1222 vaccination. Receptors were obtained from an adult in good health.

CDR3 nucleotides: TGTGCCAGCACCTATAGCGGAGTAAACACCGGGGAGCTGTTTTTT. Translating it yields CASTYSGVNTGELFF. The rearrangement links TRBV7-2 to TRBJ2-2; TRBD2 might be the D (6 bases). Germline V gene data show CDR1 as SGHTA and CDR2 as FQGNSA. V lost 7 bases to trimming and J lost 2 bases, with 14 bases between them. The CDR3 is made up of 15 amino acids. Supplemented by reference TRBV7-2 and TRBJ2-2, the full variable domain reads GAGVSQSPSNKVTEKGKDVELRCDPISGHTALYWYRQSLGQGLEFLIYFQGNSAPDKSGLPSDRFSAERTGGSVSTLTIQRTQQEDSAVYLCASTYSGVNTGELFFGEGSRLTVL.

The chain couples TRBV19 to TRBJ1-2; a possible D gene is TRBD1 (6 bases). V lost 2 bases, J lost 6 bases, and 19 bases lay in between. This CDR3 region has 16 residues. Per germline, CDR1 LNHDA and CDR2 SQIVND (reference sequence). CDR3 sequence: CASSIPTAGVVNGYTF. CDR3 DNA sequence: TGTGCCAGTAGTATACCCACGGCAGGGGTGGTCAATGGCTACACCTTC.

This chain joins TRBV4-3 and TRBJ1-6, with D hard to call. The V gene lost 0 bases and the J gene lost 0 bases, with 12 bases spanning the gap. This CDR3 has 18 residues. Germline V gene sequence: CDR1 LGHNA, CDR2 YSLEER. The CDR3: CASSQDVGSTSYNSPLHF. The CDR3 nucleotides read TGCGCCAGCAGCCAAGACGTAGGCAGCACCTCCTATAATTCACCCCTCCACTTT.

The chain combines TRBV12-3 or TRBV12-4 with TRBJ1-5, with no clear D. V was pared by 4 bases and J by 1 base, with 5 bases between. The CDR3 totals 13 residues. The CDR3 DNA reads TGTGCCAGCAGTTCTCAAAGCAATCAGCCCCAGCATTTT. This gives the protein CASSSQSNQPQHF.

This chain joins TRBV5-1 and TRBJ1-4, with D tentatively TRBD1 (5 bases). The CDR3 runs to 14 residues. The germline V gene has CDR1 SGHRS and CDR2 YFSETQ. Between the trimmed V and J ends, which lost 4 bases and 3 bases, there was a span of 10 bases. The CDR3 reads CASSLGRSNEKLFF. Here the CDR3 DNA reads TGCGCCAGCAGCCTGGGACGGTCTAATGAAAAACTGTTTTTT. The whole variable domain, remainder taken from reference TRBV5-1 and TRBJ1-4, is KAGVTQTPRYLIKTRGQQVTLSCSPISGHRSVSWYQQTPGQGLQFLFEYFSETQRNKGNFPGRFSGRQFSNSRSEMNVSTLELGDSALYLCASSLGRSNEKLFFGSGTQLSVL.

The V call is TRBV29-1, the J call TRBJ2-1, with D unclear. Germline CDR1 reads SQVTM; CDR2 reads ANQGSEA. CDR3 length equals 13 residues. The V end was cut by 6 bases, the J end by 0 bases, with 9 bases between. CDR3 coding DNA: TGCAGCGTCGGACGGAGCTCCTACAATGAGCAGTTCTTC. It translates to CSVGRSSYNEQFF.

The chain uses TRBV5-6 and TRBJ1-5; possibly TRBD1 for D (5 bases). The V gene lost 4 bases and the J gene lost 0 bases, with 20 bases spanning the gap. The CDR3 sequence is 18 residues long. From germline, CDR1 is SGHDT and CDR2 YYEEEE. CDR3 residues: CASSPSQGGGYSNQPQHF. The CDR3 DNA is TGTGCCAGCAGCCCAAGTCAGGGTGGCGGATATAGCAATCAGCCCCAGCATTTT.

This chain links TRBV20-1 with TRBJ1-1; weak D call: TRBD1 (5 bases). The CDR3 is made up of 11 amino acids. The germline CDR1 and CDR2 sequences are DFQATT and SNEGSKA (reference sequence). This CDR3 reads CRADSNTEAFF. CDR3 in DNA: TGCAGGGCTGACAGCAACACTGAAGCTTTCTTT.